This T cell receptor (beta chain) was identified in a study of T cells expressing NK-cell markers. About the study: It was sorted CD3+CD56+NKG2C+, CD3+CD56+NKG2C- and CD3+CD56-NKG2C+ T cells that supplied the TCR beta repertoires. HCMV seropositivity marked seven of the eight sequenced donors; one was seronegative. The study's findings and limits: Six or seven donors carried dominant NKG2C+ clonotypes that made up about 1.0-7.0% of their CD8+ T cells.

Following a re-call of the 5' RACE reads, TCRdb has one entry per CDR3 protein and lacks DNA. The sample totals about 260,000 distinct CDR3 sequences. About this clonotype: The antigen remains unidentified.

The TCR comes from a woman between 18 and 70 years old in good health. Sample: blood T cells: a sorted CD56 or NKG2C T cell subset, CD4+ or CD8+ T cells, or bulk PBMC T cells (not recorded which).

This chain's CDR3 is CASSLGTVRSQTQYF. The V call is TRBV11-2, the J call TRBJ2-5. The CDR3 is 15 amino acids. CDR1 and CDR2 from the germline V gene are SGHAT and FQNNGV.